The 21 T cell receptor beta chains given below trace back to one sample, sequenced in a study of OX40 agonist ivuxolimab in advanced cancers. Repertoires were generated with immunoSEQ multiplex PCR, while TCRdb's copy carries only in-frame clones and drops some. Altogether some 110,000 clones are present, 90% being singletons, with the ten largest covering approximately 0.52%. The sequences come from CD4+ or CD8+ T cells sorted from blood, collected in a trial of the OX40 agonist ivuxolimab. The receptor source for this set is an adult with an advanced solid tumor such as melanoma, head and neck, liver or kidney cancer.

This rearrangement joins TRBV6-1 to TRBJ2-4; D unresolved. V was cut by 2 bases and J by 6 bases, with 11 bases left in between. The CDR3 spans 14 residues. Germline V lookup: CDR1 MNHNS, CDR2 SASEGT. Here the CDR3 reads CASSERPLPNIQYF. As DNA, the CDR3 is TGTGCCAGCAGTGAACGGCCGCTCCCAAACATTCAGTACTTC.

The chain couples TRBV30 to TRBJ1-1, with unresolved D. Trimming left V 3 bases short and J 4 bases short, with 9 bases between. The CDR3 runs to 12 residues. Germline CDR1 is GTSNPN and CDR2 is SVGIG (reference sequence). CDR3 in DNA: TGTGCCTGGAGCCGAGTAGGCACTGAAGCTTTCTTT. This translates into CAWSRVGTEAFF.

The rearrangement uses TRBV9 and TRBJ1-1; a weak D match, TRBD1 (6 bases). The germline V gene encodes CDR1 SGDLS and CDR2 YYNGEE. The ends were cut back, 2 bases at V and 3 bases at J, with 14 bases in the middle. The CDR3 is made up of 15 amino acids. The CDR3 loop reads CASSVAQGIDTEAFF. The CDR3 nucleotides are TGTGCCAGCAGCGTGGCGCAGGGGATCGACACTGAAGCTTTCTTT. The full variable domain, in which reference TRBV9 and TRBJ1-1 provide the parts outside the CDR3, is DSGVTQTPKHLITATGQRVTLRCSPRSGDLSVYWYQQSLDQGLQFLIQYYNGEERAKGNILERFSAQQFPDLHSELNLSSLELGDSALYFCASSVAQGIDTEAFFGQGTRLTVV.

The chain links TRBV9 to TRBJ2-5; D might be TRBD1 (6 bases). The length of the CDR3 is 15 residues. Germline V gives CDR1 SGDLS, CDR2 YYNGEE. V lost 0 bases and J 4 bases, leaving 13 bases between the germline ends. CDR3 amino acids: CASSVGRGMGETQYF. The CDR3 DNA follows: TGTGCCAGCAGCGTAGGTAGGGGGATGGGAGAGACCCAGTACTTC.

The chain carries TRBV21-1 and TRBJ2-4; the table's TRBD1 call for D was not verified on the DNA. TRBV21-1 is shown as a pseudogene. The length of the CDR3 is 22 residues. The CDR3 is CASSKVDRAKGRGAHFKNIQYF. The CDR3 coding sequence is TGTGCCAGCAGCAAAGTTGACAGGGCGAAAGGGCGCGGCGCGCATTTCAAAAACATTCAGTACTTC.

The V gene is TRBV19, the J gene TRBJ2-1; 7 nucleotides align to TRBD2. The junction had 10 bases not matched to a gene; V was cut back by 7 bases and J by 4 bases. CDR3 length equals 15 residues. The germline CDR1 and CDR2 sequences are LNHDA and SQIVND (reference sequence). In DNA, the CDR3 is TGTGCCAGTACCATCGGCGGGGGTGTTTACAATGAGCAGTTCTTC. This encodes CASTIGGGVYNEQFF.

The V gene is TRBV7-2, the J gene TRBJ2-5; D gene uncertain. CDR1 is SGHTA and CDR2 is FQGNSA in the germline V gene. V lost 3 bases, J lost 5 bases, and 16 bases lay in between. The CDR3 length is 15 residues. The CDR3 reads CASSFGDAGRETQYF. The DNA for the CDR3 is TGTGCCAGCAGCTTCGGTGACGCCGGTAGGGAGACCCAGTACTTC.

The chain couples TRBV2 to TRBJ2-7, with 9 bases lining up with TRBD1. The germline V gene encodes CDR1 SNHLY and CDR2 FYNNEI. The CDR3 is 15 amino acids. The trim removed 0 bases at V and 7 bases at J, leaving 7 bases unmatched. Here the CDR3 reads CASSEALHRGLEQYF. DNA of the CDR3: TGTGCCAGCAGTGAAGCGCTACACAGGGGGCTAGAGCAGTACTTC.

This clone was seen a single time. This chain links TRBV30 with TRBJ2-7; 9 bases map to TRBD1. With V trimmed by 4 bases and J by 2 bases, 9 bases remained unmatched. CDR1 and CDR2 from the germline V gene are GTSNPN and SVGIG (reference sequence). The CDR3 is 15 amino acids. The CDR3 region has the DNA TGTGCCTGGACAACAGGGGGCGTACCGACCTACGAGCAGTACTTC. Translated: CAWTTGGVPTYEQYF.

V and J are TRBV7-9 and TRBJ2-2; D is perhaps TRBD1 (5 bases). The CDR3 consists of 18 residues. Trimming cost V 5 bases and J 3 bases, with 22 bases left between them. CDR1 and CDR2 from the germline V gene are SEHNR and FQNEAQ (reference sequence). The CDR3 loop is CASSHLTARQGYTGELFF. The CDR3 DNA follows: TGTGCCAGCAGCCATCTGACTGCGAGGCAGGGATACACCGGGGAGCTGTTTTTT.

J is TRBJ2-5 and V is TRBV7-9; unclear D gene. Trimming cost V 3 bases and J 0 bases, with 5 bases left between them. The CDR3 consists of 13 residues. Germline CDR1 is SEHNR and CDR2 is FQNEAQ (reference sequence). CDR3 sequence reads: CASSLDDQETQYF. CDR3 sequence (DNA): TGTGCCAGCAGCTTGGACGACCAAGAGACCCAGTACTTC.

The CDR3 region is CASSLWEEETQYF. CDR3 bases: TGTGCCAGCAGTTTATGGGAGGAAGAGACCCAGTACTTC. V and J are TRBV28 and TRBJ2-5; perhaps TRBD2 as D (5 bases). In germline, CDR1 is MDHEN, CDR2 SYDVKM. With 0 bases removed from V and 3 bases from J, the gap between germline ends came to 5 bases. The CDR3 sequence is 13 residues long.

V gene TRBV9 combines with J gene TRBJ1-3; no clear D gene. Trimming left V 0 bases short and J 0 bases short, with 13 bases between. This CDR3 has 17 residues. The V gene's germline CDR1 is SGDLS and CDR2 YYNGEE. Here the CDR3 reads CASSVGAGPFSGNTIYF. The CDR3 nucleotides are TGTGCCAGCAGCGTAGGGGCCGGGCCTTTCTCTGGAAACACCATATATTTT.

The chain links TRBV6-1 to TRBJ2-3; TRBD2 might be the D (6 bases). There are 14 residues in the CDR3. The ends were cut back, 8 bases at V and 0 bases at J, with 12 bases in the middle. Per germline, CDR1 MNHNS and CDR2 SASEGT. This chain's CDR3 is CASQSGTSTDTQYF. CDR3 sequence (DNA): TGTGCCAGCCAGTCGGGGACTAGCACAGATACGCAGTATTTT.

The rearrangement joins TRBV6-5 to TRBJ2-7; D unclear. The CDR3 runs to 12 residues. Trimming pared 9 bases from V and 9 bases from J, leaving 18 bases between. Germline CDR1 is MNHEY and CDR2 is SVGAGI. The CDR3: CASSDVGQGQYF. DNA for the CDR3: TGTGCCAGTTCGGATGTAGGTCAAGGGCAGTACTTC.

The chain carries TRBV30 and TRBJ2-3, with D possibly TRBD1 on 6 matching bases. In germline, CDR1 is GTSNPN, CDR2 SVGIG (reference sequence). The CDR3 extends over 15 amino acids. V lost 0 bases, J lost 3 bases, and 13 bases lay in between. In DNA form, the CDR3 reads TGTGCCTGGAGTGTACTTACAGGGAGTACAGATACGCAGTATTTT. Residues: CAWSVLTGSTDTQYF. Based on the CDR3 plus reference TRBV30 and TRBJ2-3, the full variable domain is SQTIHQWPATLVQPVGSPLSLECTVEGTSNPNLYWYRQAAGRGLQLLFYSVGIGQISSEVPQNLSASRPQDRQFILSSKKLLLSDSGFYLCAWSVLTGSTDTQYFGPGTRLTVL.

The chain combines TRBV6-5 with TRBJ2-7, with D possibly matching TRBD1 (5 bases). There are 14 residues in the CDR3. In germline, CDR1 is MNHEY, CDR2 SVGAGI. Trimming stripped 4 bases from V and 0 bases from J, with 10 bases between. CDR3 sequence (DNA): TGTGCCAGCAGTTGGACACGAAGCTCCTACGAGCAGTACTTC. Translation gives CASSWTRSSYEQYF.

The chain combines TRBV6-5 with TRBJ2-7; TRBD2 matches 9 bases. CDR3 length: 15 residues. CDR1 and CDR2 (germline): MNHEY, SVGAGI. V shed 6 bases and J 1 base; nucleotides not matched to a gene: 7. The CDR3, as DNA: TGTGCCAGCAGGGACGGGACTAGCAGTTCCTACGAGCAGTACTTC. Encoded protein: CASRDGTSSSYEQYF.

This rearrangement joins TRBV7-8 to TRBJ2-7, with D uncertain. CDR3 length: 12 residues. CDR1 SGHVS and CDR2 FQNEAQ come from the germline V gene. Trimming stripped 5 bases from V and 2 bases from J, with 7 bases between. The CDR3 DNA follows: TGTGCCAGCAGCCCTGTAACCTACGAGCAGTACTTC. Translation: CASSPVTYEQYF.

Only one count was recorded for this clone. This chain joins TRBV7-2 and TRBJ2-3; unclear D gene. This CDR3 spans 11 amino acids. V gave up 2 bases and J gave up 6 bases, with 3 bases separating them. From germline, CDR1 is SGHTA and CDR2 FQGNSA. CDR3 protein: CASSLYDTQYF. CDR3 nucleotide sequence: TGTGCCAGCAGCTTATACGATACGCAGTATTTT.

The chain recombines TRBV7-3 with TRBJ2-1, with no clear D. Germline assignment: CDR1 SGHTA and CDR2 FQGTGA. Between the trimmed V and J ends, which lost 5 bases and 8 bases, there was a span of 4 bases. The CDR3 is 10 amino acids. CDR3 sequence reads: CASSIDEQFF. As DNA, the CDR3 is TGTGCCAGCAGCATTGATGAGCAGTTCTTC.